Presented here are 23 T cell receptor beta chains from one specimen sequenced in a study of Tregs in tolerant kidney transplant recipients (dated by TCRdb to between 2019 and 2020). Read against the paper, the sample's time point label means: blood sample drawn before combined kidney and bone marrow transplant. Receptor amplification or capture employed the immunoSEQ multiplex PCR assay. Drawn from immuneACCESS, this table holds only the in-frame rearrangements with V and J called that TCRdb kept. Clones are partly lost; checked studies trace under half to an unresolved V gene and leave the rest unexplained. This sample comprises approximately 98,000 clones, almost 90% of them detected only once. Approximately 0.3% of the sample is taken by the ten largest. Specimen: CD4+ T cells from blood, collected before the transplant. Source of these receptors: a human donor who received a combined kidney and bone marrow transplant.

The genes are TRBV9 and TRBJ1-3; 9 nucleotides line up with TRBD1. CDR3 size: 14 residues. Germline lookup yields CDR1 SGDLS and CDR2 YYNGEE. V shed 4 bases, J shed 13 bases, and the junction held 12 bases outside the gene matches. In nucleotides, the CDR3 is TGTGCCAGCAGCTCAGGGGGACAGGGAAACAGGATATATTTT. This sequence encodes CASSSGGQGNRIYF.

V is TRBV18 and J is TRBJ2-7; the match to TRBD2 covers 11 bases. CDR3 length: 16 residues. V trimming: 0 bases; J trimming: 2 bases; junction bases outside the gene matches: 3. The V gene's germline CDR1 is KGHSH and CDR2 LQKENI. In DNA form, the CDR3 reads TGTGCCAGCTCACCACCCTCACTAGCGGGGGCCTACGAGCAGTACTTC. The encoded protein is CASSPPSLAGAYEQYF.

This clone was picked up a small number of times. J is TRBJ1-6 and V is TRBV19; the D gene is possibly TRBD1 (5 bases). The CDR3 contains 16 residues. Germline CDR1 reads LNHDA; CDR2 reads SQIVND (reference sequence). V dropped 7 bases and J dropped 8 bases, with 21 bases sitting between them. In nucleotides, the CDR3 is TGTGCCAGTATTTCACGGGGGGGGAAGATGGATTCACCCCTCCACTTT. Translated: CASISRGGKMDSPLHF.

The chain employs TRBV19 and TRBJ1-6; TRBD1 is a possible D gene (6 bases). Germline values: CDR1 LNHDA, CDR2 SQIVND (reference sequence). The CDR3 is made up of 15 amino acids. Trimming took 9 bases from V and 0 from J, leaving 12 bases between them. CDR3 DNA: TGTGCCAGCAGGGACACGAGCTCCTATAATTCACCCCTCCACTTT. It codes for CASRDTSSYNSPLHF. Looking up the rest from reference TRBV19 and TRBJ1-6 gives the full variable domain: DGGITQSPKYLFRKEGQNVTLSCEQNLNHDAMYWYRQDPGQGLRLIYYSQIVNDFQKGDIAEGYSVSREKKESFPLTVTSAQKNPTAFYLCASRDTSSYNSPLHFGNGTRLTVT.

The chain has TRBV6-5 and TRBJ2-6; possibly TRBD1 for D (5 bases). V lost 5 bases and J lost 4, with 9 bases in between. Germline lookup yields CDR1 MNHEY and CDR2 SVGAGI. The CDR3 extends over 14 amino acids. For the CDR3, the DNA is TGTGCCAGCAGTGGGGCTCGCGGGGCCAACGTCCTGACTTTC. Amino acid sequence: CASSGARGANVLTF.

J is TRBJ1-5 and V is TRBV6-1, with 9 bases identical to TRBD1. The V gene's germline CDR1 is MNHNS and CDR2 SASEGT. V lost 6 bases, J lost 6 bases, and 6 bases stayed unmatched. This CDR3 has 14 residues. CDR3 sequence (DNA): TGTGCCAGCAGAGCCGGGACAGGGACTCAGCCCCAGCATTTT. Translating it yields CASRAGTGTQPQHF.

The CDR3 sequence is CASSFRTSSSSYNEQFF. CDR3 bases: TGTGCCAGCAGTTTTCGGACTAGCTCGAGCTCCTACAATGAGCAGTTCTTC. The chain uses TRBV27 and TRBJ2-1; 8 bases match TRBD2. With V trimmed by 3 bases and J by 0 bases, 7 bases remained unmatched. CDR3 length equals 17 residues. The germline gives CDR1 MNHEY, CDR2 SMNVEV (reference sequence).

The J gene is TRBJ2-3, the V gene TRBV7-7, with 16 nucleotides matching TRBD2. V dropped 5 bases and J dropped 4; count of bases not matched to a gene: 3. The length of the CDR3 is 16 residues. Germline CDR1 and CDR2: SSHAT and FNYEAQ (reference sequence). DNA of the CDR3: TGTGCCAGCAGCCTGGGACTAGCGGGAGGGGCAGATACGCAGTATTTT. Encoded protein: CASSLGLAGGADTQYF.

The chain carries TRBV5-1 and TRBJ1-1; 10 bases fit TRBD1. Germline-derived CDR1 and CDR2 are SGHRS and YFSETQ. The CDR3 is 15 amino acids. V gave up 4 bases and J gave up 0 bases; unmatched junction bases: 3. The CDR3 DNA follows: TGCGCCAGCAGCCTGGGACAGGGGCTGAACACTGAAGCTTTCTTT. Translation: CASSLGQGLNTEAFF.

The gene calls are TRBV6-5 and TRBJ2-7; 9 bases are a match to TRBD2. V gave up 2 bases and J gave up 5 bases; unmatched junction bases: 7. CDR1 is MNHEY and CDR2 is SVGAGI in the germline V gene. The CDR3 length is 15 residues. This CDR3 is CASSYGGLAGNEQYF. The DNA of the CDR3 is TGTGCCAGCAGTTACGGGGGGCTAGCGGGGAACGAGCAGTACTTC.

The chain recombines TRBV9 with TRBJ2-3; TRBD1 matches at 8 bases. V shed 3 bases, J shed 3 bases, and the junction held 6 bases outside the gene matches. Germline lookup yields CDR1 SGDLS and CDR2 YYNGEE. The CDR3 length is 15 residues. The CDR3 spells CASSGRTGWTDTQYF. The CDR3 DNA follows: TGTGCCAGCAGCGGACGGACAGGGTGGACAGATACGCAGTATTTT.

The J gene is TRBJ1-5, the V gene TRBV4-1, with a possible D match to TRBD1 (5 bases). CDR3 length: 14 amino acids. V was trimmed by 4 bases and J by 6 bases, leaving 13 bases between them. The germline V gene has CDR1 MGHRA and CDR2 YSYEKL. The CDR3 coding sequence is TGCGCCAGCAGCCGAGACGACAGTTTTCAGCCCCAGCATTTT. Protein sequence: CASSRDDSFQPQHF.

This chain connects TRBV14 to TRBJ1-1, with D unresolved. Germline V gene sequence: CDR1 SGHDN, CDR2 FVKESK. The CDR3 spans 14 residues. Trimming left V 3 bases short and J 2 bases short, with 10 bases between. The CDR3 nucleotides are TGTGCCAGCAGCCAGGGAGGCGGAAACACTGAAGCTTTCTTT. Amino acid sequence: CASSQGGGNTEAFF.

This chain uses TRBV15 with TRBJ1-4; maybe TRBD1 (5 bases). Trimming removed 0 bases from V and 7 bases from J, with 12 bases in between. Looked up from germline, CDR1 is LNHNV and CDR2 is YYDKDF (reference sequence). The CDR3 extends over 15 amino acids. CDR3 loop: CATSREFRGGEKLFF. In nucleotides, the CDR3 is TGTGCCACCAGCAGAGAGTTTCGGGGGGGTGAAAAACTGTTTTTT.

The chain uses TRBV14 and TRBJ2-7; D not certain. The CDR3 is 15 residues long. The ends were cut back, 0 bases at V and 3 bases at J, with 12 bases in the middle. CDR1 is SGHDN, CDR2 FVKESK, per germline. CDR3 region: CASSQDLVVRYEQYF. Written as DNA, the CDR3 is TGTGCCAGCAGCCAAGATCTCGTTGTCCGCTACGAGCAGTACTTC.

V is TRBV5-4 and J is TRBJ2-7, with TRBD1 identical over 8 bases. CDR3 length: 14 residues. Germline lookup yields CDR1 SGHNT and CDR2 YYREEE (reference sequence). With V trimmed by 2 bases and J by 5 bases, 6 bases remained unmatched. The CDR3 protein is CASSFLRTGNEQYF. Here the CDR3 DNA reads TGTGCCAGCAGCTTTTTGAGGACAGGGAACGAGCAGTACTTC.

Only one count was recorded for this clone. The chain carries TRBV6-6 and TRBJ1-2; 8 bases fit TRBD1. The CDR3 is 12 residues long. In germline, CDR1 is MNHNY, CDR2 SVGAGI (reference sequence). The V and J ends lost 5 bases and 8 bases, in that order; junction bases with no gene match: 4. In DNA, the CDR3 is TGTGCCAGCAGTGCCGACAGGGGCGGCTACACCTTC. Translation: CASSADRGGYTF.

V is TRBV5-4 and J is TRBJ2-1; 8 bases are shared with TRBD2. Germline V gene lookup returns CDR1 SGHNT and CDR2 YYREEE (reference sequence). CDR3 length equals 19 residues. The junction had 22 bases not matched to a gene; V was cut back by 4 bases and J by 7 bases. Here the CDR3 reads CASSGGRLAGISLTNEQFF. The CDR3 DNA follows: TGTGCCAGCAGCGGCGGGCGGCTAGCGGGCATCTCTTTGACAAATGAGCAGTTCTTC.

CDR3 sequence: CARGTSGGLSYEQYF. DNA of the CDR3: TGTGCCAGGGGGACTAGCGGGGGCCTCTCCTACGAGCAGTACTTC. This chain joins TRBV2 and TRBJ2-7, with 14 bases fitting TRBD2. In germline, CDR1 is SNHLY, CDR2 FYNNEI. V lost 9 bases, J lost 0 bases, and 4 bases stayed unmatched. The CDR3 is 15 amino acids.

This chain joins TRBV28 and TRBJ2-7; TRBD2 is a possible D gene (7 bases). Germline CDR1 and CDR2: MDHEN and SYDVKM. V was shortened by 8 bases and J by 1 base, with 15 bases between the two germline ends. The CDR3 has 14 residues. The CDR3 sequence: CASPRGGVSYEQYF. The DNA of the CDR3 is TGTGCCAGCCCGAGAGGGGGGGTATCCTACGAGCAGTACTTC.

V is TRBV28 and J is TRBJ2-1; TRBD2 agrees at 13 bases. There are 17 residues in the CDR3. With V trimmed by 6 bases and J by 4 bases, 9 bases remained unmatched. The germline gives CDR1 MDHEN, CDR2 SYDVKM. In DNA, the CDR3 is TGTGCCAGCAGGTCTCCTTGGACTAGCGGGGGTTACAATGAGCAGTTCTTC. Its translation is CASRSPWTSGGYNEQFF.

This clone was observed a single time. This sequence joins TRBV4-1 and TRBJ1-5; D is possibly TRBD1 (5 bases). The CDR3 is made up of 17 amino acids. Looked up from germline, CDR1 is MGHRA and CDR2 is YSYEKL. Trimming shortened V by 1 base and J by 4 bases, and 17 bases separated the two germline ends. CDR3 residues: CASSQARGGPANQPQHF. The CDR3 DNA reads as TGCGCCAGCAGCCAAGCTAGGGGAGGGCCCGCTAATCAGCCCCAGCATTTT.

The chain uses TRBV6-6 and TRBJ2-7, with 8 bases aligning to TRBD2. The CDR3 runs to 14 residues. The ends lost 8 bases at V and 2 bases at J; junction bases unmatched: 8. Germline CDR1 MNHNY, CDR2 SVGAGI (reference sequence). The CDR3 protein is CASGPSGGTYEQYF. The CDR3 region has the DNA TGTGCCAGCGGTCCATCGGGGGGGACCTACGAGCAGTACTTC.